These 32 T cell receptor beta chains originate from one sample sequenced in a study of CD8+CD57+ T cells in acquired aplastic anemia (dated by TCRdb to the late 2010s). Expansion of CD8+CD57+ cells had been shown by flow cytometry in the patients chosen for sequencing. Sequencing relied on an Illumina HiSeq 2000. TCR beta VDJ combination and CDR3 sequence profiling used genomic DNA as the template. The public sequencing data were trimmed at Q25 with fastp and processed into clonotypes with MiXCR by TCRdb, which kept only in-frame beta chains. When rows share a CDR3 protein, they turn into one entry using the most common DNA and genes. This sample comprises roughly 200,000 distinct CDR3 sequences, nearly 65% of them detected only once. Of the sample, approximately 46% is held by the ten largest clones. Sequences were obtained from sorted CD4+, CD8+, or CD8+CD57+ T cells (not recorded which) from PBMCs. Source of these receptors: a human donor with aplastic anemia.

The chain links TRBV24-1 to TRBJ1-1; D is uncertain. The CDR3 consists of 12 residues. Germline lookup yields CDR1 KGHDR and CDR2 SFDVKD. Trimming cost V 9 bases and J 3 bases, with 10 bases left between them. CDR3 sequence (DNA): TGTGCCACCCCAGAGGCCGACACTGAAGCTTTCTTT. Protein: CATPEADTEAFF.

This clonotype was seen ten or more times. This rearrangement joins TRBV27 to TRBJ1-1; D not certain. Per germline, CDR1 MNHEY and CDR2 SMNVEV (reference sequence). V dropped 6 bases and J dropped 1 base, with 9 bases sitting between them. The CDR3 loop spans 13 amino acids. DNA of the CDR3: TGTGCCAGCAGCTTCTCAGGGAACACTGAAGCTTTCTTT. As protein: CASSFSGNTEAFF.

This clonotype was recorded at least ten times. J is TRBJ1-2 and V is TRBV12-3 or TRBV12-4; 11 bases line up with TRBD1. V shed 3 bases, J shed 7 bases, and the junction held 1 base outside the gene matches. CDR3 size: 13 residues. In DNA, the CDR3 is TGTGCCAGCAGTTTGGGACAGGGGGGTGGCTACACCTTC. Amino acid sequence: CASSLGQGGGYTF.

The chain recombines TRBV7-8 with TRBJ1-1; D is undetermined. CDR1 and CDR2 (germline): SGHVS, FQNEAQ. V lost 2 bases, J lost 1 base, and 8 bases lay in between. The CDR3 loop spans 14 amino acids. CDR3 sequence (DNA): TGTGCCAGCAGCTTAACCCTGGGGAACACTGAAGCTTTCTTT. This gives the protein CASSLTLGNTEAFF.

The chain uses TRBV20-1 and TRBJ1-2; D uncertain. Trimming removed 0 bases from V and 2 bases from J, with 13 bases in between. This CDR3 is 15 amino acids long. Germline CDR1 DFQATT, CDR2 SNEGSKA (reference sequence). The CDR3 here is CSARDSGRLNYGYTF. DNA for the CDR3: TGCAGTGCTAGAGACTCCGGCCGACTAAACTATGGCTACACCTTC.

The chain combines TRBV7-9 with TRBJ2-1; D is unresolved. The CDR3 spans 13 residues. Trimming pared 2 bases from V and 5 bases from J, leaving 7 bases between. The V gene's germline CDR1 is SEHNR and CDR2 FQNEAQ (reference sequence). DNA of the CDR3: TGTGCCAGCAGCTTATCCCCGGACAATGAGCAGTTCTTC. Translation gives CASSLSPDNEQFF.

This chain links TRBV5-6 with TRBJ2-7; D assignment may be TRBD1 or TRBD2 (6 bases each). Between the trimmed V and J ends, which lost 5 bases and 3 bases, there was a span of 21 bases. The CDR3 is made up of 16 amino acids. From germline, CDR1 is SGHDT and CDR2 YYEEEE. The CDR3 loop reads CASRVQGGPRLYEQYF. CDR3 bases: TGTGCCAGCAGAGTACAGGGAGGACCTAGACTCTACGAGCAGTACTTC.

Points on this clonotype: A single base separates this from a much larger clone, so it may be a read error. The chain couples TRBV27 to TRBJ1-1; weak D call: TRBD1 (5 bases). Trimming removed 8 bases from V and 5 bases from J, with 12 bases in between. The CDR3 is 12 amino acids. Germline-derived CDR1 and CDR2 are MNHEY and SMNVEV (reference sequence). The CDR3 DNA follows: TGTGCCAGCGGTCCAGGGCGAACTGAAGCTTTCTTT. Protein sequence: CASGPGRTEAFF.

The rearrangement joins TRBV7-8 to TRBJ2-7; D is undetermined. Germline assignment: CDR1 SGHVS and CDR2 FQNEAQ. V was pared by 3 bases and J by 4 bases, with 7 bases between. CDR3 length: 12 residues. CDR3 coding DNA: TGTGCCAGCAGCTTTTCCGGGTACGAGCAGTACTTC. Encoded protein: CASSFSGYEQYF.

The V and J genes are TRBV2 and TRBJ1-6; D is unclear. This CDR3 has 12 residues. The germline V gene encodes CDR1 SNHLY and CDR2 FYNNEI. The CDR3 spells CACQVFNSPLHF. The CDR3 DNA follows: TGTGCATGTCAGGTCTTTAATTCACCCCTCCACTTT.

CDR3 bases: TGTGCCAGCAGTGAAGGTCCCCTGAGGGACTACGAGCAGTACTTC. Its translation is CASSEGPLRDYEQYF. V and J are TRBV2 and TRBJ2-7; D is possibly TRBD2 (5 bases). The CDR3 is 15 amino acids. The germline gives CDR1 SNHLY, CDR2 FYNNEI. V was cut by 1 base and J by 3 bases, with 13 bases left in between.

Comment on this clonotype: The missing conserved phenylalanine or tryptophan at the end of this CDR3 makes a read error likely. DNA for the CDR3: TGTGCCAGCAGCCACGAAGGGGGCTACGAGCAGTACCTC. Its protein product is CASSHEGGYEQYL. The chain couples TRBV2 to TRBJ2-7; D may be TRBD1 (6 bases). V dropped 6 bases and J dropped 3 bases, with 12 bases sitting between them. From germline, CDR1 is SNHLY and CDR2 FYNNEI. The CDR3 has 13 residues.

This clonotype was picked up many times. The V gene is TRBV2, the J gene TRBJ2-5; 13 bases map to TRBD2. Germline CDR1 reads SNHLY; CDR2 reads FYNNEI. There are 16 residues in the CDR3. V lost 6 bases, J lost 1 base, and 5 bases stayed unmatched. CDR3 sequence: CASRQLAGGFQETQYF. The CDR3 region has the DNA TGTGCCAGCAGGCAACTAGCGGGGGGGTTCCAAGAGACCCAGTACTTC.

The rearrangement links TRBV19 to TRBJ2-1; D is unclear. This CDR3 is built from 15 residues. Germline CDR1 LNHDA, CDR2 SQIVND (reference sequence). The V end was cut by 8 bases, the J end by 4 bases, with 18 bases between. CDR3 sequence: CASQDELVGYNEQFF. The CDR3, as DNA: TGTGCCAGTCAGGACGAGTTAGTAGGATACAATGAGCAGTTCTTC.

In the case of this clonotype: This may arise from a read error, as a much more abundant clone is one base away. The rearrangement joins TRBV2 to TRBJ2-7; no clear D gene. CDR3 size: 13 residues. Germline values: CDR1 SNHLY, CDR2 FYNNEI. The CDR3 loop is CACSFSSSYEQYF. The CDR3 region has the DNA TGTGCCTGCAGTTTTAGCAGTTCCTACGAGCAGTACTTC.

The gene calls are TRBV20-1 and TRBJ1-2; D is unclear. V was shortened by 2 bases and J by 5 bases, with 12 bases between the two germline ends. The CDR3 sequence is 13 residues long. CDR1 and CDR2 (germline): DFQATT, SNEGSKA (reference sequence). CDR3 in amino acids: CSARPREPYGYTF. CDR3 coding DNA: TGCAGTGCTAGACCCCGGGAGCCATATGGCTACACCTTC.

The chain combines TRBV20-1 with TRBJ2-7; possible D gene TRBD1, 5 bases. V shed 4 bases and J shed 2 bases, with 12 bases lying between them. The CDR3 contains 13 residues. The germline gives CDR1 DFQATT, CDR2 SNEGSKA (reference sequence). CDR3 nucleotides: TGCAGTGCTATAGGGGTTTTGCCCTACGAGCAGTACTTC. Translating gives CSAIGVLPYEQYF.

The CDR3 protein is CASSQDDSGYNEQFF. CDR3 DNA: TGTGCCAGCAGCCAAGACGACTCAGGGTACAATGAGCAGTTCTTC. The chain recombines TRBV7-9 with TRBJ2-1; D might be TRBD1 (5 bases). V shed 5 bases and J shed 4 bases, with 15 bases lying between them. CDR1 SEHNR and CDR2 FQNEAQ come from the germline V gene (reference sequence). The CDR3 extends over 15 amino acids.

This chain connects TRBV5-6 to TRBJ2-3; TRBD2 might be the D (5 bases). V shed 3 bases and J shed 0 bases, with 14 bases lying between them. This CDR3 region has 16 residues. Germline V CDR1 and CDR2: SGHDT, YYEEEE. CDR3 bases: TGTGCCAGCAGCTACGGACTTGACGGAAGCACAGATACGCAGTATTTT. Translated: CASSYGLDGSTDTQYF. Variable domain in full (rest from reference TRBV5-6 and TRBJ2-3): DAGVTQSPTHLIKTRGQQVTLRCSPKSGHDTVSWYQQALGQGPQFIFQYYEEEERQRGNFPDRFSGHQFPNYSSELNVNALLLGDSALYLCASSYGLDGSTDTQYFGPGTRLTVL.

The V call is TRBV6-5, the J call TRBJ2-2; 10 nucleotides line up with TRBD1. The CDR3 totals 15 residues. V gave up 7 bases and J gave up 8 bases; unmatched junction bases: 10. Germline V gives CDR1 MNHEY, CDR2 SVGAGI. CDR3 loop: CASKKGTGAGGELFF. The CDR3 coding sequence is TGTGCCAGCAAGAAGGGGACAGGGGCAGGGGGGGAGCTGTTTTTT.

The chain couples TRBV2 to TRBJ1-6, with TRBD1 as a possible D gene (5 bases). The CDR3 is 13 residues long. Germline CDR1 is SNHLY and CDR2 is FYNNEI. Trimming stripped 1 base from V and 11 bases from J, with 9 bases between. The CDR3 DNA follows: TGTGCCAGCAGTGAAGTTCGGGGCGCACCCCTCCACTTT. This encodes CASSEVRGAPLHF.

Concerning this clonotype itself: The junction differs from germline at one of its ends, possibly a read error. This chain joins TRBV7-2 and TRBJ1-1; a weak D match, TRBD1 (6 bases). This CDR3 is built from 15 residues. Germline V CDR1 and CDR2: SGHTA, FQGNSA. The CDR3 loop reads CASSLVAGVTTGAFF. CDR3 DNA sequence: TGTGCCAGCAGCTTAGTGGCAGGGGTAACAACTGGAGCTTTCTTT.

The chain carries TRBV5-1 and TRBJ1-2, with 8 bases fitting TRBD1. The length of the CDR3 is 16 residues. Losses at the gene ends were 5 bases for V and 0 bases for J; bases not matched to a gene: 9. CDR1 is SGHRS and CDR2 is YFSETQ in the germline V gene. The CDR3 coding sequence is TGCGCCAGCAGTGACGGACAGGGCGTAACTAACTATGGCTACACCTTC. Translated, it gives CASSDGQGVTNYGYTF.

This clonotype occurred many times. This sequence joins TRBV2 and TRBJ2-7, with 10 bases matching TRBD2. Germline CDR1 reads SNHLY; CDR2 reads FYNNEI. Germline trimming cut 5 bases from V and 6 bases from J; bases unmatched to any gene: 16. This CDR3 is 17 amino acids long. The chain's CDR3 is CASSFRAGSGGALEQYF. The CDR3 DNA is TGTGCCAGCAGTTTTCGGGCGGGGAGCGGGGGGGCCCTCGAGCAGTACTTC.

At least ten counts were recorded for this clonotype. The chain carries TRBV25-1 and TRBJ1-5, with 9 bases matching TRBD1. Per germline, CDR1 MGHDK and CDR2 SYGVNS. The CDR3 has 14 residues. V gave up 3 bases and J gave up 6 bases; unmatched junction bases: 3. As DNA, the CDR3 is TGTGCCAGCAGTGATACAGGGGGCGGTCAGCCCCAGCATTTT. Translating it yields CASSDTGGGQPQHF.

The V and J genes are TRBV10-3 and TRBJ1-2; TRBD1 might be the D (5 bases). CDR1 and CDR2 from the germline V gene are ENHRY and SYGVKD. V lost 0 bases and J lost 8, with 7 bases in between. This CDR3 has 12 residues. In DNA, the CDR3 is TGTGCCATCAGTGAGTCGGGGGAAGGCTACACCTTC. Translating it yields CAISESGEGYTF.

V usage is TRBV20-1 and J usage is TRBJ2-5, with unresolved D. The CDR3 totals 14 residues. V dropped 0 bases and J dropped 2 bases, with 10 bases sitting between them. Germline CDR1 and CDR2: DFQATT and SNEGSKA (reference sequence). The CDR3 loop is CSARDVALQETQYF. In DNA, the CDR3 is TGCAGTGCTAGAGATGTGGCGCTACAAGAGACCCAGTACTTC.

The CDR3 nucleotides are TGCGCCAGCAGTCCTTATCCGGGACAGGGCCACGGGGAGCTGTTTTTT. Translation: CASSPYPGQGHGELFF. The genes are TRBV10-2 and TRBJ2-2; 9 bases are shared with TRBD1. CDR1 WSHSY and CDR2 SAAADI come from the germline V gene. J lost 7 bases, V lost 5 bases, and 11 bases had no gene match. The CDR3 contains 16 residues.

This clonotype occurred many times. The chain couples TRBV5-1 to TRBJ1-5; unclear D gene. The CDR3 sequence is 13 residues long. The V end lost 2 bases, the J end lost 0 bases, and 3 bases lay between the germline ends. CDR1 and CDR2 from the germline V gene are SGHRS and YFSETQ. Here the CDR3 reads CASSFDSNQPQHF. In DNA form, the CDR3 reads TGCGCCAGCAGCTTTGATAGCAATCAGCCCCAGCATTTT.

The chain recombines TRBV12-3 or TRBV12-4 with TRBJ2-1; D is unresolved. V was cut by 1 base and J by 2 bases, with 12 bases left in between. This CDR3 region has 16 residues. The CDR3 DNA reads as TGTGCCAGCAGTTTAGTCGGTTTGGAAGCCTACAATGAGCAGTTCTTC. Its protein product is CASSLVGLEAYNEQFF.

The chain is built from TRBV9 and TRBJ2-3; D might be TRBD1 or TRBD2, each matching 5 bases. V shed 4 bases and J shed 0 bases, with 12 bases lying between them. From germline, CDR1 is SGDLS and CDR2 YYNGEE. The CDR3 is 15 residues long. CDR3 bases: TGTGCCAGCAGCCAATCGGGACCCAGCACAGATACGCAGTATTTT. This gives the protein CASSQSGPSTDTQYF.

This clonotype was detected many times. The V gene is TRBV7-9, the J gene TRBJ2-1, with 8 positions matching TRBD2. From germline, CDR1 is SEHNR and CDR2 FQNEAQ (reference sequence). With V trimmed by 5 bases and J by 10 bases, 7 bases remained unmatched. The CDR3 loop spans 13 amino acids. The CDR3 protein is CASSPGLADEQFF. The CDR3 DNA reads TGTGCCAGCAGCCCCGGACTAGCTGACGAGCAGTTCTTC.